What follows describes a single TCR beta chain. Sequencing used immunoSEQ multiplex PCR; TCRdb keeps in-frame clones, though not all of them. The table shows some 430,000 clones, with around 90% occurring only once. Participant-reported clinical history was the basis for cohort assignment. Two negative PCRs, clearance, or symptom resolution had been documented for recovered Cohort 3 donors. The sample is drawn from a study of blood T cell repertoires in COVID-19. Study as a whole: In each case, the material was cDNA or gDNA derived from T cells, B-cell-depleted T cells, or PBMCs.

Per the germline V gene, CDR1 is LNHDA and CDR2 is SQIVND (reference sequence). The CDR3 runs to 15 residues. V lost 5 bases and J lost 2; bases outside the gene matches: 3. The specimen sequenced was PBMCs or T cells enriched from blood (not recorded which). The chain employs TRBV19 and TRBJ1-4, with 9 bases identical to TRBD1. The receptor comes from a man between 18 and 35 years old who had recovered from COVID-19. As DNA, the CDR3 is TGTGCCAGTAGTTCAGGACAGGGGACTAATGAAAAACTGTTTTTT. Its protein product is CASSSGQGTNEKLFF.